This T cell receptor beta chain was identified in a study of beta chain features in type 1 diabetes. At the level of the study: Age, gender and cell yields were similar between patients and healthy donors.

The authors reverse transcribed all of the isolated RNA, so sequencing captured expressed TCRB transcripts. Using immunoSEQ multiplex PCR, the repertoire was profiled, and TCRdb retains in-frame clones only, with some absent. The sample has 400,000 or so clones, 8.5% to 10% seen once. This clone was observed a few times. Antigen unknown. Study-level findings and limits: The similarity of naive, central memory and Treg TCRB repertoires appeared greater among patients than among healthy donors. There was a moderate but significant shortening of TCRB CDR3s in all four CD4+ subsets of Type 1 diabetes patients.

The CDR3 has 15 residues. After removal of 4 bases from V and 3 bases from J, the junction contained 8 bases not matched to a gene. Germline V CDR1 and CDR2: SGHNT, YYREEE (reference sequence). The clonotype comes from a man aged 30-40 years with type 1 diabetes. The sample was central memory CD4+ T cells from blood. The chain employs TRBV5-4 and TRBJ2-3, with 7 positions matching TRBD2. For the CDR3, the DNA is TGTGCCAGCAGCCCCCAGGGCGGGAGTACAGATACGCAGTATTTT. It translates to CASSPQGGSTDTQYF.